Sequencing of this T cell receptor (beta chain) was carried out in a study of tumor-infiltrating lymphocytes in localized non-small cell lung cancer. Study conclusions and caveats: Compared with uninvolved lung, tumors showed higher T cell infiltration by TCRbeta sequencing.

Method: immunoSEQ multiplex PCR; TCRdb's copy keeps in-frame clones and lacks some. The repertoire holds more than 15,000 clones, with roughly 70% as singletons. This clone came up a few times. Its antigen is not identified. The CDR3 extends over 16 amino acids. The sequence was collected from a human donor with non-small cell lung cancer. Material: lung tumor tissue. V and J are TRBV21-1 and TRBJ1-6. TRBV21-1 is classified as a pseudogene. The CDR3 DNA sequence: TGTGCCAGCAGCAAAGCAGTGGGGGTAGCTAATTCACCCCTCCACTTT. This translates into CASSKAVGVANSPLHF.